This is a list of T cell receptor beta chains from one sample in a study of T cell repertoires in cytomegalovirus infection. MiXCR, applied by TCRdb to the reads, yields one record per CDR3 protein. Of approximately 910,000 distinct CDR3 sequences in the sample, less than 40% were seen once. These TCRs' antigens remain unknown. This specimen consisted of cultured CD8+ T cells from PBMCs, obtained from culture after CMV antigen stimulation. These receptors originate from a human donor in good health (CMV status not recorded). Some clones in this sample may be carry-over from other donors' samples. CDR3s include the opening cysteine and the closing phenylalanine or tryptophan. Each record gives: D gene, V gene, clone size, J gene, CDR3 DNA, CDR3 protein. The D gene is left open where the match is weak. Clone size is given for some rows only: seen once, a few or many times, or a class if the clone is expanded.

D: .; V: TRBV19; size: .; J: TRBJ1-2; DNA: TGTGCCAGTAGTGCTTTAAGTTATAACTATGGCTACACCTTC; CDR3: CASSALSYNYGYTF
D: .; V: TRBV27; size: .; J: TRBJ1-5; DNA: TGTGCCAGCAGTGCACTCCCCGGGCAGGGCGAATTTGGCAATCAGCCCCAGCATTTT; CDR3: CASSALPGQGEFGNQPQHF
D: .; V: TRBV6-6; size: few; J: TRBJ1-4; DNA: TGTGCCAGCAGGTCAAGTACGGGACGGAATGAAAAACTGTTTTTT; CDR3: CASRSSTGRNEKLFF
D: TRBD2; V: TRBV27; size: .; J: TRBJ2-2; DNA: TGTGCCAGCAGTTCCGCGGGGGGAAGTACCGGGGAGCTGTTTTTT; CDR3: CASSSAGGSTGELFF
D: TRBD1; V: TRBV10-3; size: .; J: TRBJ1-6; DNA: TGTGCCATCAGTGAGCCCAATACAGGGGACTCACCCCTCCACTTT; CDR3: CAISEPNTGDSPLHF
D: TRBD2; V: TRBV7-9; size: .; J: TRBJ2-2; DNA: TGTGCCAGCAGTGGCAGGACTAGCGGGGGACCTGCCGGGGAGCTGTTTTTT; CDR3: CASSGRTSGGPAGELFF
D: .; V: TRBV7-9; size: many; J: TRBJ1-5; DNA: TGTGCCAGCAGCTTAGCCGGGGGATATCAGCCCCAGCATTTT; CDR3: CASSLAGGYQPQHF
D: .; V: TRBV20-1; size: .; J: TRBJ2-7; DNA: TGCAGTGCTAGAGATCAAAGGGCGTCCTACGAGCAGTACTTC; CDR3: CSARDQRASYEQYF
D: .; V: TRBV10-3; size: few; J: TRBJ2-6; DNA: TGTGCCATCAGAAAGTGGGAAGACGGAACTGGCCCTGGGGCCAACGTCCTGACTTTC; CDR3: CAIRKWEDGTGPGANVLTF
D: TRBD2; V: TRBV12-3/TRBV12-4; size: .; J: TRBJ2-2; DNA: TGTGCCAGCCTTGGGCCTAGCGGGTCCCGGGGGGAGCTGTTTTTT; CDR3: CASLGPSGSRGELFF